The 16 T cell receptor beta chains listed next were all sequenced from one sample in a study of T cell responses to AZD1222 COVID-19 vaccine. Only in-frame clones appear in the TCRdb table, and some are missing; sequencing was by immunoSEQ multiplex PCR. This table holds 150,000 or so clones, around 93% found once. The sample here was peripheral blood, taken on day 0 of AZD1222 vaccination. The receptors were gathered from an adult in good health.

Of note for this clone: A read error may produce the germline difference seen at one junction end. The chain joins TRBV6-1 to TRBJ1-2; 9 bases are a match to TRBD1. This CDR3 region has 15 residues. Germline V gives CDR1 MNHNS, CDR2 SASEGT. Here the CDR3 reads CAGSDRGARGYGYTF. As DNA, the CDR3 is TGTGCCGGCAGTGACAGGGGGGCAAGGGGCTATGGCTACACCTTC.

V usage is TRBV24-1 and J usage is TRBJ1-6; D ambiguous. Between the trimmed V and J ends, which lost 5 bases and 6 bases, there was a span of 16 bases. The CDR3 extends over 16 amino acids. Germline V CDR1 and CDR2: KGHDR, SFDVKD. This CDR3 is CATSVEVRKFNSPLHF. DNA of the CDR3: TGTGCCACCAGTGTCGAGGTCAGGAAATTTAATTCACCCCTCCACTTT.

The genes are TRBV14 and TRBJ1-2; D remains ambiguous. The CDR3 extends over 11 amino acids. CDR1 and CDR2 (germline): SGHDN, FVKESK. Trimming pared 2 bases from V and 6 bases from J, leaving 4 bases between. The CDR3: CASSQRDGYTF. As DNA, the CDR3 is TGTGCCAGCAGCCAAAGGGATGGCTACACCTTC.

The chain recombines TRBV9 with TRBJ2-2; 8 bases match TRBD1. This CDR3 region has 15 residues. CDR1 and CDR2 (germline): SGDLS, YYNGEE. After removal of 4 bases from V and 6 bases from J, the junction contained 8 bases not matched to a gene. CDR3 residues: CASSFGQGGAGELFF. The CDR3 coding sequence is TGTGCCAGCAGCTTTGGACAGGGTGGGGCCGGGGAGCTGTTTTTT. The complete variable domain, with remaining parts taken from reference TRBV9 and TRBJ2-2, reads DSGVTQTPKHLITATGQRVTLRCSPRSGDLSVYWYQQSLDQGLQFLIQYYNGEERAKGNILERFSAQQFPDLHSELNLSSLELGDSALYFCASSFGQGGAGELFFGEGSRLTVL.

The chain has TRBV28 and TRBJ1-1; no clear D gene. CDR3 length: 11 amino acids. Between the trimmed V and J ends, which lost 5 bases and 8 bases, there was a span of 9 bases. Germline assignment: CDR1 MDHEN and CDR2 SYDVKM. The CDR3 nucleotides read TGTGCCAGCAGTCCGCGGGTCGAAGCTTTCTTT. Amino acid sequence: CASSPRVEAFF.

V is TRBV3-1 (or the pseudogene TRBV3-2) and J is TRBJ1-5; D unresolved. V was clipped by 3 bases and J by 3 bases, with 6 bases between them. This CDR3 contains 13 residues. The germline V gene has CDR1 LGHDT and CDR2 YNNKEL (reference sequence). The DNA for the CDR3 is TGTGCCAGCAGCCAGCGGACCAATCAGCCCCAGCATTTT. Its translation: CASSQRTNQPQHF.

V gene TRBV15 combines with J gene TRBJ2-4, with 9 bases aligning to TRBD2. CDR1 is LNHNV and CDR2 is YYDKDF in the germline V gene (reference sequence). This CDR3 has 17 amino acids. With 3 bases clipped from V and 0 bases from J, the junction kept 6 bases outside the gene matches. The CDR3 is CATSSIERGVAKNIQYF. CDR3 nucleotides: TGTGCCACCAGCAGTATAGAGCGGGGGGTAGCCAAAAACATTCAGTACTTC.

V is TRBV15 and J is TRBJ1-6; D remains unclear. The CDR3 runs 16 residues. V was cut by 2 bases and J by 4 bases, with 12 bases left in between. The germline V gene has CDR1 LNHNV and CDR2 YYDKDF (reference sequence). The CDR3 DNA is TGTGCCACCAGCAGAAATCCGACTGGGTATAATTCACCCCTCCACTTT. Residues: CATSRNPTGYNSPLHF.

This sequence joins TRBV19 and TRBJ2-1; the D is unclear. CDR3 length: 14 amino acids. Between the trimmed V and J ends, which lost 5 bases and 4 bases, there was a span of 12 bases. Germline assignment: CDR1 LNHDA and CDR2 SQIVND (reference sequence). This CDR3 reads CASSFSQLYNEQFF. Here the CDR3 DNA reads TGTGCCAGTAGTTTCTCACAGCTATACAATGAGCAGTTCTTC. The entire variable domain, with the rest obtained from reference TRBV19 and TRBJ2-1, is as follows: DGGITQSPKYLFRKEGQNVTLSCEQNLNHDAMYWYRQDPGQGLRLIYYSQIVNDFQKGDIAEGYSVSREKKESFPLTVTSAQKNPTAFYLCASSFSQLYNEQFFGPGTRLTVL.

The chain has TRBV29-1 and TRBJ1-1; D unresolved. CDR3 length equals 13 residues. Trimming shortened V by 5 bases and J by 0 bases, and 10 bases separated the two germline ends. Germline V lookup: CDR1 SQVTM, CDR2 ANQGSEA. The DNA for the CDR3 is TGCAGCGTTCGGACGGCCTTGAACACTGAAGCTTTCTTT. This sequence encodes CSVRTALNTEAFF.

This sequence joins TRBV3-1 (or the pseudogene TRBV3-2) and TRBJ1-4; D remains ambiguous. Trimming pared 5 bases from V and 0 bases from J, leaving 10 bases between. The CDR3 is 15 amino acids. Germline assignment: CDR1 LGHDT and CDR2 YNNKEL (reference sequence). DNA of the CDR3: TGTGCCAGCAGCTCACAGATTACAACTAATGAAAAACTGTTTTTT. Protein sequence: CASSSQITTNEKLFF.

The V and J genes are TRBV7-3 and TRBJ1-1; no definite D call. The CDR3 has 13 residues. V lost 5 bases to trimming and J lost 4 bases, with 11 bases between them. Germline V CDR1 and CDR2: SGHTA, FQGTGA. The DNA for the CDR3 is TGTGCCAGCAGCCCCTTTCGGGGCACTGAAGCTTTCTTT. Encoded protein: CASSPFRGTEAFF.

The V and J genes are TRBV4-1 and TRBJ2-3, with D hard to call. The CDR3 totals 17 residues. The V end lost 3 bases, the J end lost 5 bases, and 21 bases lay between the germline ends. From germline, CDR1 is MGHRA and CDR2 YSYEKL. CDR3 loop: CASSHSSQPSRGDTQYF. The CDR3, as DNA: TGCGCCAGCAGCCACTCCTCGCAACCTTCAAGAGGAGATACGCAGTATTTT.

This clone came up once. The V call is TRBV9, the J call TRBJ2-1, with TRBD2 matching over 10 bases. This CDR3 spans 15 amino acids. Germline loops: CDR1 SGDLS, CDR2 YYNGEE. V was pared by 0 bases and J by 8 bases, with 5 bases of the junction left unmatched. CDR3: CASSVVAGGPDEQFF. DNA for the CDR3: TGTGCCAGCAGCGTAGTAGCGGGAGGTCCCGATGAGCAGTTCTTC.

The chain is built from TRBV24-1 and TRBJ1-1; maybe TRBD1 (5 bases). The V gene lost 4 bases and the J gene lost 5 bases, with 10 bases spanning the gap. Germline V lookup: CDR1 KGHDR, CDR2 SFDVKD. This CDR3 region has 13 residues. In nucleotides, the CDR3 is TGTGCCACCAGTGACGAGGGGCGGACTGAAGCTTTCTTT. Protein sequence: CATSDEGRTEAFF.

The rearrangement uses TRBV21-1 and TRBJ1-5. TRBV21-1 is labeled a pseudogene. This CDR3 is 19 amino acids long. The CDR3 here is CASSKGRPCQSQGHQPQHF. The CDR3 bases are TGTGCCAGCAGCAAGGGTCGGCCCTGTCAGTCCCAAGGGCATCAGCCCCAGCATTTT.